This T cell receptor (beta chain) is drawn from a study of CD8+ T cells in alopecia areata. Looking at the study overall: Treated patients took oral tofacitinib at 5 to 10 mg twice daily.

Broader study findings: There were many expanded lesional clones persisting in scalp and blood during tofacitinib. The study found TCR sharing across patients less clear than in mice, possibly for HLA reasons.

Once RNA had been extracted, it was reverse transcribed into cDNA to act as the sequencing template. TCRdb's copy holds only in-frame clones and misses some; the assay was immunoSEQ multiplex PCR. The sample yields about 64,000 clones, 35% to 55% seen once. Treatment indicated: oral pan-JAK inhibitor, 5-10 mg twice daily. By share, this clone ranks as medium-sized. Antigen: not known. The ends were cut back, 8 bases at V and 0 bases at J, with 17 bases in the middle. This CDR3 spans 16 amino acids. Germline CDR1 reads MDHEN; CDR2 reads SYDVKM. This specimen consisted of CD8+ T cells sorted from blood, obtained at approximately week 37, from a patient treated with tofacitinib. The gene calls are TRBV28 and TRBJ1-5; a possible D gene is TRBD1 (6 bases). This TCR derives from a human donor with alopecia areata. CDR3 protein: CASLTGSSSSNQPQHF. CDR3 DNA sequence: TGTGCCAGCTTGACAGGTTCGTCTTCTAGCAATCAGCCCCAGCATTTT.